Shown below are 22 T cell receptor beta chains from a single sample sequenced in a study of PD-L1 blockade in urothelial cancer. The protocol was immunoSEQ multiplex PCR, while the TCRdb copy is restricted to in-frame clones and leaves out a portion. The table lists about 52,000 clones, approximately 80% of them singletons. Time point described: pretreatment peripheral blood. The sequencing here drew on PBMCs, taken around atezolizumab (anti-PD-L1) treatment. The receptor source for this set is a man between 45 and 60 years old with urothelial cancer.

This chain joins TRBV14 and TRBJ2-3; 7 bases match TRBD2. The CDR3 is made up of 16 amino acids. Germline CDR1 is SGHDN and CDR2 is FVKESK. V lost 4 bases and J lost 1; bases outside the gene matches: 8. CDR3 protein: CASSPRTSFGTDTQYF. In DNA, the CDR3 is TGTGCCAGCAGCCCCCGGACTAGTTTCGGCACAGATACGCAGTATTTT.

This sequence joins TRBV28 and TRBJ2-1, with 9 positions matching TRBD2. The CDR3 runs 15 residues. Germline V gene lookup returns CDR1 MDHEN and CDR2 SYDVKM. V lost 6 bases, J lost 2 bases, and 5 bases stayed unmatched. The CDR3 coding sequence is TGTGCCAGCAGGCCGACTAGCGGCCCCTACAATGAGCAGTTCTTC. This encodes CASRPTSGPYNEQFF.

The chain couples TRBV12-1 to TRBJ2-7; the table's D call, TRBD2, has no DNA check behind it. TRBV12-1 is reported as a pseudogene. This CDR3 has 11 residues. The DNA of the CDR3 is TGTGCCAGCACCCCTACCTACGAGCAGTACTTC. It codes for CASTPTYEQYF.

The chain recombines TRBV9 with TRBJ2-1, with 9 bases matching TRBD2. Germline V gene lookup returns CDR1 SGDLS and CDR2 YYNGEE. With 0 bases clipped from V and 7 bases from J, the junction kept 8 bases outside the gene matches. The CDR3 spans 16 residues. The CDR3 DNA reads TGTGCCAGCAGCGTAGAGGGCGGGAGGGCCGGGAATGAGCAGTTCTTC. This gives the protein CASSVEGGRAGNEQFF.

The chain is built from TRBV27 and TRBJ2-3; 8 bases line up with TRBD2. The CDR3 has 13 residues. V lost 6 bases, J lost 1 base, and 0 bases stayed unmatched. Germline V gene data show CDR1 as MNHEY and CDR2 as SMNVEV (reference sequence). The CDR3 protein is CASRREGTDTQYF. CDR3 in DNA: TGTGCCAGCAGGCGGGAGGGCACAGATACGCAGTATTTT.

The rearrangement joins TRBV5-4 to TRBJ2-1; the D is unclear. Per germline, CDR1 SGHNT and CDR2 YYREEE (reference sequence). The V end lost 0 bases, the J end lost 0 bases, and 7 bases lay between the germline ends. The length of the CDR3 is 15 residues. CDR3 DNA: TGTGCCAGCAGCTTGGGAGGTCACTCCTACAATGAGCAGTTCTTC. It yields the protein CASSLGGHSYNEQFF.

The chain employs TRBV27 and TRBJ2-3; perhaps TRBD2 as D (6 bases). This CDR3 is built from 15 residues. In germline, CDR1 is MNHEY, CDR2 SMNVEV (reference sequence). V was shortened by 7 bases and J by 0 bases, with 14 bases between the two germline ends. CDR3 sequence (DNA): TGTGCCAGCAACCGGGGGAGTTCTAGCACAGATACGCAGTATTTT. It codes for CASNRGSSSTDTQYF.

This clone occurred once. This chain joins TRBV10-3 and TRBJ2-1; D gene unclear. Per germline, CDR1 ENHRY and CDR2 SYGVKD. The CDR3 loop spans 13 amino acids. The V and J ends lost 6 bases and 0 bases respectively, with 6 bases between them. CDR3 sequence: CAIRSSSYNEQFF. The CDR3 DNA reads TGTGCCATCAGATCTAGCTCCTACAATGAGCAGTTCTTC.

This clone was seen more than once but under ten times. The chain recombines TRBV28 with TRBJ2-2; 9 bases agree with TRBD2. The CDR3 runs to 17 residues. J lost 6 bases, V lost 0 bases, and 8 bases had no gene match. The germline CDR1 and CDR2 sequences are MDHEN and SYDVKM. The DNA of the CDR3 is TGTGCCAGCAGTTTATGGGCCCTTGCGGGAGGGCCCGGGGAGCTGTTTTTT. Translating it yields CASSLWALAGGPGELFF.

This chain uses TRBV5-6 with TRBJ1-3, with 7 bases identical to TRBD1. CDR3 length: 15 amino acids. The V gene end was trimmed by 4 bases and the J gene end by 6 bases; junction bases not matched to a gene: 10. Germline V lookup: CDR1 SGHDT, CDR2 YYEEEE. In DNA, the CDR3 is TGTGCCAGCAGCAGTACAGGACAGGTTGAAAACACCATATATTTT. Its protein is CASSSTGQVENTIYF.

The chain employs TRBV11-2 and TRBJ1-2; TRBD1 matches at 7 bases. Germline V CDR1 and CDR2: SGHAT, FQNNGV. CDR3 length: 14 amino acids. The V gene end was trimmed by 5 bases and the J gene end by 2 bases; junction bases not matched to a gene: 5. The CDR3 region has the DNA TGTGCCAGCAGCCTAAAGACAGGGAACTATGGCTACACCTTC. Translation: CASSLKTGNYGYTF.

In DNA, the CDR3 is TGTGCCAGCAGCCGGCCGGGACAGCTATACGAGCAGTACTTC. Translation: CASSRPGQLYEQYF. V gene TRBV27 combines with J gene TRBJ2-7, with 7 bases aligning to TRBD1. The CDR3 is made up of 14 amino acids. The germline V gene encodes CDR1 MNHEY and CDR2 SMNVEV (reference sequence). V dropped 6 bases and J dropped 4; count of bases not matched to a gene: 9.

The chain is built from TRBV14 and TRBJ1-1; tentative D call: TRBD1 (5 bases). CDR1 is SGHDN, CDR2 FVKESK, per germline. Trimming took off 4 bases at V and 0 bases at J, with 15 bases between the two ends. The CDR3 extends over 16 amino acids. CDR3 nucleotides: TGTGCCAGCAGCCCGTGGGGGGTCGGGATGAACACTGAAGCTTTCTTT. Amino acid sequence: CASSPWGVGMNTEAFF.

V gene TRBV7-7 combines with J gene TRBJ1-1, with 8 bases aligning to TRBD1. With V trimmed by 4 bases and J by 8 bases, 6 bases remained unmatched. The CDR3 spans 13 residues. CDR1 SSHAT and CDR2 FNYEAQ come from the germline V gene (reference sequence). DNA of the CDR3: TGTGCCAGCAGCTCCGGACAGGGAGGGGAAGCTTTCTTT. It encodes CASSSGQGGEAFF.

The chain has TRBV27 and TRBJ2-7, with D perhaps matching TRBD2 (6 bases). The CDR3 has 13 amino acids. V dropped 6 bases and J dropped 3 bases, with 12 bases sitting between them. Per germline, CDR1 MNHEY and CDR2 SMNVEV (reference sequence). CDR3 in amino acids: CASSPGLLYEQYF. In nucleotides, the CDR3 is TGTGCCAGCAGCCCGGGACTCCTCTACGAGCAGTACTTC.

The chain joins TRBV4-2 to TRBJ2-3; D might be TRBD2 (7 bases). Germline V gene sequence: CDR1 LGHNA, CDR2 YNFKEQ. V was shortened by 3 bases and J by 4 bases, with 8 bases between the two germline ends. The CDR3 length is 13 residues. The CDR3 sequence is CASSQGGPDTQYF. In DNA form, the CDR3 reads TGTGCCAGCAGCCAGGGGGGGCCAGATACGCAGTATTTT.

The rearrangement links TRBV19 to TRBJ2-3, with 9 nucleotides matching TRBD2. Germline loops: CDR1 LNHDA, CDR2 SQIVND (reference sequence). This CDR3 is built from 17 residues. The trim removed 5 bases at V and 0 bases at J, leaving 9 bases unmatched. This CDR3 is CASSGPRTSDSTDTQYF. The CDR3 DNA sequence: TGTGCCAGTAGTGGACCCCGGACTAGCGATAGCACAGATACGCAGTATTTT.

The chain is built from TRBV9 and TRBJ2-2, with 9 bases fitting TRBD1. V lost 3 bases, J lost 6 bases, and 9 bases stayed unmatched. Germline V gives CDR1 SGDLS, CDR2 YYNGEE. CDR3 length: 16 amino acids. The CDR3 nucleotides are TGTGCCAGCAGCGCTAGCGGACAGGGGAGGGCCGGGGAGCTGTTTTTT. Its protein product is CASSASGQGRAGELFF.

The V call is TRBV14, the J call TRBJ1-1; maybe TRBD1 (6 bases). The CDR3 consists of 18 residues. V shed 0 bases and J shed 0 bases, with 17 bases lying between them. In germline, CDR1 is SGHDN, CDR2 FVKESK. The DNA of the CDR3 is TGTGCCAGCAGCCAAGATAGGGGGACGGGTAGCTTGAACACTGAAGCTTTCTTT. It yields the protein CASSQDRGTGSLNTEAFF.

The J gene is TRBJ2-3, the V gene TRBV29-1; a possible D gene is TRBD2 (6 bases). The CDR3 length is 14 residues. Trimming pared 4 bases from V and 2 bases from J, leaving 13 bases between. Germline CDR1 reads SQVTM; CDR2 reads ANQGSEA. CDR3 residues: CSVVSGAPTDTQYF. DNA for the CDR3: TGCAGCGTTGTGTCGGGAGCCCCCACAGATACGCAGTATTTT.

There are a few counts of this clone. The V and J genes are TRBV2 and TRBJ1-1; 11 positions agree with TRBD1. The junction had 5 bases not matched to a gene; V was cut back by 10 bases and J by 1 base. Germline CDR1 is SNHLY and CDR2 is FYNNEI. The CDR3 totals 14 residues. The CDR3, as DNA: TGTGCCACCCTGGACAGGGGGCAGAACACTGAAGCTTTCTTT. The encoded protein is CATLDRGQNTEAFF.

The V and J genes are TRBV5-8 and TRBJ2-1; D unclear. V was cut by 0 bases and J by 0 bases, with 7 bases left in between. Germline V gene lookup returns CDR1 SGHTS and CDR2 YDEGEE. This CDR3 spans 15 amino acids. The CDR3 is CASSLAYSSYNEQFF. CDR3 nucleotide sequence: TGTGCCAGCAGCTTGGCCTACTCCTCCTACAATGAGCAGTTCTTC.